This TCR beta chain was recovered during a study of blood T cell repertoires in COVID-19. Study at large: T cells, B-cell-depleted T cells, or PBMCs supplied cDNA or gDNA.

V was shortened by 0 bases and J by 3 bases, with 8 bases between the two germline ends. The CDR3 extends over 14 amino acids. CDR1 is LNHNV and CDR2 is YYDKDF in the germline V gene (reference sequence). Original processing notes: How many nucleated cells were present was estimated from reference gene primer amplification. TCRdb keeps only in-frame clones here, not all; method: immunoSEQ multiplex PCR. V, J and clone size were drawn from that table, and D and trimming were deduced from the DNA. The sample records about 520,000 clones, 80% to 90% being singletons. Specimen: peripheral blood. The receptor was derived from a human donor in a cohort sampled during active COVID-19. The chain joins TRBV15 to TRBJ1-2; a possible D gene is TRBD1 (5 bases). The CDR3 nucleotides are TGTGCCACCAGCAGAGATAAACAGGACTATGGCTACACCTTC. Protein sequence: CATSRDKQDYGYTF.